The rows below give T cell receptor beta chains drawn from one sample of a study of vaccination effects on CD4 cells after COVID-19. Produced via immunoSEQ multiplex PCR; TCRdb's table is partial and in-frame only. The sample has about 40,000 clones, around two thirds seen once. These receptors have no known antigen. Sequencing was performed on CD4+ T cells from PBMCs cultured without peptide, taken after COVID-19 vaccination. The receptors were sampled from a human donor who received a COVID-19 vaccine. CDR3s include the opening cysteine and the closing phenylalanine or tryptophan. A D gene is named only where the DNA matches it firmly. Some rows mark clone size as missing; the rest say once, few, many or name a class of expanded clone.

j_gene,v_gene,abundance,d_gene,CDR3nt,CDR3aa
TRBJ2-4,TRBV18,-,-,TGTGCCAGCTCGGGGCTTGGGGAGAACATTCAGTACTTC,CASSGLGENIQYF
TRBJ2-1,TRBV24-1,-,TRBD2,TGTGCCACCAGCCTAGCGGGAGGGCCGGGTGAGCAGTTCTTC,CATSLAGGPGEQFF
TRBJ2-6,TRBV25-1,-,-,TGTGCCAGCAGTGAATTCTGGTCTTCTGGGGCCAACGTCCTGACTTTC,CASSEFWSSGANVLTF
TRBJ1-2,TRBV12-3/TRBV12-4,-,-,TGTGCCAGCAGTACGGACCGAAACTATGGCTACACCTTC,CASSTDRNYGYTF
TRBJ2-7,TRBV6-5,-,TRBD1,TGTGCCAGCAGTTTCCGGGACAGGTCCTCCTACGAGCAGTACTTC,CASSFRDRSSYEQYF
TRBJ1-2,TRBV4-1,-,TRBD1,TGCGCCAGCAGCTCCCGGACAGGGAGCTATGGCTACACCTTC,CASSSRTGSYGYTF
TRBJ2-5,TRBV5-4,-,-,TGTGCCAGCAGCTTGGCCGAGGCAGGGACAGAGACCCAGTACTTC,CASSLAEAGTETQYF
TRBJ2-5,TRBV25-1,-,-,TGTGCCAGCAGTGCCCGGACGGACCGGCGAGAGACCCAGTACTTC,CASSARTDRRETQYF
TRBJ1-6,TRBV30,few,-,TGTGCCTGGAAAGGGACGTGGAATTCACCCCTCCACTTT,CAWKGTWNSPLHF
TRBJ2-5,TRBV12-3/TRBV12-4,-,-,TGTGCCAGCAGTTTCGGGGCGAGGGAGACCCAGTACTTC,CASSFGARETQYF
TRBJ1-2,TRBV12-3/TRBV12-4,-,-,TGTGCCAGCAGTATAAACAGCTATGGCTACACCTTC,CASSINSYGYTF
TRBJ2-5,TRBV4-2,-,TRBD2,TGTGCCAGCAGCCAAGATTTCGGGGGGGCCGGGAAGACCCAGTACTTC,CASSQDFGGAGKTQYF
TRBJ2-5,TRBV5-6,-,TRBD2,TGTGCCAGCAGCTTGTATATGACTAGCGGGAGTTATGCAGAGACCCAGTACTTC,CASSLYMTSGSYAETQYF
TRBJ2-3,TRBV28,-,-,TGTGCCAGCAGACCCGGGACTAGCACAGATACGCAGTATTTT,CASRPGTSTDTQYF
TRBJ2-1,TRBV12-5,few,-,TGTGCTAGTAGCTCAATCAACGGAAACAATGAGCAGTTCTTC,CASSSINGNNEQFF
TRBJ2-5,TRBV5-5,-,-,TGTGCCAGCAGCCGAGAGGGAGCTCAAGAGACCCAGTACTTC,CASSREGAQETQYF
TRBJ1-3,TRBV6-5,-,-,TGTGCCAGCAGTTACAGCGGGACTGGAAACACCATATATTTT,CASSYSGTGNTIYF
TRBJ2-5,TRBV10-3,-,TRBD1,TGTGCCATCAGAGGACAGGTCGGGGAGACCCAGTACTTC,CAIRGQVGETQYF
TRBJ1-2,TRBV5-6,-,TRBD1,TGTGCCAGCAGCTACCGGGACAGGGGGCTCTGGGGCTACACCTTC,CASSYRDRGLWGYTF
TRBJ2-1,TRBV29-1,-,-,TGCAGCGCCGCCTTGGGGCAGGGGGACTACGGCAATGAGCAGTTCTTC,CSAALGQGDYGNEQFF
TRBJ2-5,TRBV5-4,-,-,TGTGCCAGCAGCTTTAGCGGACAAGAGACCCAGTACTTC,CASSFSGQETQYF
TRBJ2-7,TRBV27,few,TRBD1,TGTGCCAGCAGTCCCCGGGACAGGACGTACGAGCAGTACTTC,CASSPRDRTYEQYF
TRBJ1-1,TRBV6-5,-,-,TGTGCCAGCAGTTACTCTCCCTCATTGAACACTGAAGCTTTCTTT,CASSYSPSLNTEAFF
TRBJ1-4,TRBV15,-,TRBD1,TGTGCCACCAGCAGAGCGGGACAGACAAATGAAAAACTGTTTTTT,CATSRAGQTNEKLFF
TRBJ2-5,TRBV18,once,-,TGTGCCAGCTCACCTAGGGGGTTGGAGACCCAGTACTTC,CASSPRGLETQYF
TRBJ2-7,TRBV9,-,TRBD1,TGTGCCAGCAGCGTGGGACAGGGGATGGGCGAGCAGTACTTC,CASSVGQGMGEQYF
TRBJ2-4,TRBV10-1,few,-,TGCGCCAGCAGTTTGAGCGTAGCCAAAAACATTCAGTACTTC,CASSLSVAKNIQYF
TRBJ2-3,TRBV7-9,-,TRBD2,TGTGCCAGCAGCTTACGTGGGACTAAGACAGATACGCAGTATTTT,CASSLRGTKTDTQYF
TRBJ1-5,TRBV30,medium-sized,-,TGTGCCTGGAGTGTACAACGGAATCAGCCCCAGCATTTT,CAWSVQRNQPQHF
TRBJ2-6,TRBV4-1,-,-,TGCGCCAGCAGCCAAGGGCGACAGAACTCTGGGGCCAACGTCCTGACTTTC,CASSQGRQNSGANVLTF
TRBJ2-7,TRBV19,-,-,TGTGCCAGTAGTGAGAGTTCCTACGAGCAGTACTTC,CASSESSYEQYF
TRBJ2-5,TRBV18,-,TRBD2,TGTGCCAGCTCACCGCGCGGGGGGTCCCAAGAGACCCAGTACTTC,CASSPRGGSQETQYF
TRBJ1-5,TRBV6-1,-,-,TGTGCCAGCAGTGAAGCGGGTCAGCCCCAGCATTTT,CASSEAGQPQHF
TRBJ1-1,TRBV3-1/TRBV3-2,-,-,TGTGCCAGCAGCCAAGTGGCGACTAAATCTGAAGCTTTCTTT,CASSQVATKSEAFF
TRBJ2-1,TRBV19,once,-,TGTGCCAGTAGTATAGCTAGAGACTTGGGTGAGCAGTTCTTC,CASSIARDLGEQFF
TRBJ1-2,TRBV3-1/TRBV3-2,-,-,TGTGCCAGCAGCCCAGGTAGGGGCTACACCTTC,CASSPGRGYTF
TRBJ1-5,TRBV4-1,-,-,TGCGCCAGCGGGGGTTCCCTCCTTAGCAATCAGCCCCAGCATTTT,CASGGSLLSNQPQHF